The next 24 T cell receptor beta chains were all read from a single sample in a study of blood T cell repertoires in COVID-19. The repertoire was sequenced with immunoSEQ multiplex PCR; TCRdb's copy has only in-frame clones and lacks some. In the table there are about 360,000 clones, around 90% of which are singletons. The sequenced material came from peripheral blood. Receptor source: a human donor in a cohort sampled during active COVID-19.

This clone was observed a single time. The chain combines TRBV2 with TRBJ1-1; tentative D call: TRBD1 (5 bases). The germline gives CDR1 SNHLY, CDR2 FYNNEI. V was pared by 2 bases and J by 4 bases, with 8 bases between. The length of the CDR3 is 13 residues. CDR3 nucleotide sequence: TGTGCCAGCAGTGAATCGGGGGGCACTGAAGCTTTCTTT. Amino acids: CASSESGGTEAFF.

This sequence joins TRBV5-6 and TRBJ1-2; TRBD1 might be the D (5 bases). The ends were cut back, 3 bases at V and 8 bases at J, with 23 bases in the middle. This CDR3 is built from 16 residues. CDR1 and CDR2 (germline): SGHDT, YYEEEE. The DNA of the CDR3 is TGTGCCAGCAGCTCAACGGAGGGGACCCAAGGAACCGGCTACACCTTC. This translates into CASSSTEGTQGTGYTF.

The chain uses TRBV7-6 and TRBJ2-7, with TRBD1 as a possible D gene (5 bases). The V gene lost 1 base and the J gene lost 5 bases, with 9 bases spanning the gap. The CDR3 has 13 amino acids. Looked up from germline, CDR1 is SGHVS and CDR2 is FNYEAQ. Here the CDR3 DNA reads TGTGCCAGCAGCTTAGAACAGGCAGACGAGCAGTACTTC. Its translation is CASSLEQADEQYF.

The CDR3 protein is CASSYSAGGTDTQYF. Here the CDR3 DNA reads TGTGCCAGCAGTTACTCAGCAGGAGGGACAGATACGCAGTATTTT. The chain employs TRBV6-5 and TRBJ2-3; TRBD2 might be the D (6 bases). Germline assignment: CDR1 MNHEY and CDR2 SVGAGI. The CDR3 consists of 15 residues. V was trimmed by 0 bases and J by 3 bases, leaving 10 bases between them.

The chain has TRBV2 and TRBJ1-3, with D hard to call. The CDR3 length is 21 residues. V was clipped by 4 bases and J by 1 base, with 29 bases between them. From germline, CDR1 is SNHLY and CDR2 FYNNEI. The CDR3 nucleotides are TGTGCCAGCAGTGGGGAGTCGGCAGAAAGATTCGCTTTAGATTCTGGAAACACCATATATTTT. Its protein product is CASSGESAERFALDSGNTIYF.

The V and J genes are TRBV28 and TRBJ1-5; D may be TRBD1 (6 bases). The CDR3 length is 13 residues. CDR1 and CDR2 (germline): MDHEN, SYDVKM. CDR3 region: CASSGDSNQPQHF. The DNA for the CDR3 is TGTGCTTCCTCAGGGGATAGCAATCAGCCCCAGCATTTT.

The J gene is TRBJ1-1, the V gene TRBV29-1; possible D gene TRBD1, 5 bases. The CDR3 runs to 13 residues. The germline CDR1 and CDR2 sequences are SQVTM and ANQGSEA. With 5 bases removed from V and 0 bases from J, the gap between germline ends came to 10 bases. The CDR3 nucleotides are TGCAGCGTTTCCAGGGCGTTGAACACTGAAGCTTTCTTT. Its translation is CSVSRALNTEAFF.

Written as DNA, the CDR3 is TGTGCCAGCACGGGACACCCGTTCTATGGAACAAATAATTCACCCCTCCACTTT. It codes for CASTGHPFYGTNNSPLHF. The chain recombines TRBV11-2 with TRBJ1-6, with D perhaps matching TRBD1 (6 bases). Trimming removed 7 bases at V and 5 bases at J, with 24 bases between. The CDR3 is 18 amino acids. Germline CDR1 reads SGHAT; CDR2 reads FQNNGV.

This clone has more than one count but fewer than ten. The chain carries TRBV5-1 and TRBJ1-3, with D unresolved. Germline values: CDR1 SGHRS, CDR2 YFSETQ. The CDR3 loop spans 15 amino acids. V lost 0 bases and J lost 2, with 9 bases in between. CDR3 in amino acids: CASSLAAGAGNTIYF. CDR3 bases: TGCGCCAGCAGCTTGGCCGCGGGAGCTGGAAACACCATATATTTT.

This rearrangement joins TRBV19 to TRBJ1-4; 7 nucleotides match TRBD1. From germline, CDR1 is LNHDA and CDR2 SQIVND (reference sequence). V was pared by 3 bases and J by 3 bases, with 1 base of the junction left unmatched. This CDR3 contains 14 residues. For the CDR3, the DNA is TGTGCCAGTAGTATTGGGACAGCTAATGAAAAACTGTTTTTT. It encodes CASSIGTANEKLFF.

The rearrangement links TRBV5-1 to TRBJ2-3; D remains unclear. V lost 4 bases and J 0 bases, leaving 15 bases between the germline ends. This CDR3 comprises 16 residues. The V gene's germline CDR1 is SGHRS and CDR2 YFSETQ. The CDR3 here is CASSPLPGRSTDTQYF. CDR3 nucleotides: TGCGCCAGCAGCCCTCTCCCTGGGCGCAGCACAGATACGCAGTATTTT.

V is TRBV7-2 and J is TRBJ2-5; TRBD1 might be the D (6 bases). The CDR3 runs 16 residues. The germline gives CDR1 SGHTA, CDR2 FQGNSA. Deletions cut 2 bases from V and 5 bases from J, with 18 bases between. The CDR3 bases are TGTGCCAGCAGCTTATATCAGGGGACCCGCGCGGAGACCCAGTACTTC. Its protein product is CASSLYQGTRAETQYF.

Only one count was recorded for this clone. CDR3 in amino acids: CASSIGGGGGETQYF. In DNA, the CDR3 is TGTGCCAGTAGTATAGGAGGGGGTGGAGGAGAGACCCAGTACTTC. The rearrangement joins TRBV19 to TRBJ2-5; possibly TRBD1 for D (6 bases). The germline V gene encodes CDR1 LNHDA and CDR2 SQIVND (reference sequence). The CDR3 spans 15 residues. V was shortened by 1 base and J by 4 bases, with 13 bases between the two germline ends.

The chain uses TRBV28 and TRBJ2-3; D might be TRBD2 (6 bases). V lost 3 bases and J lost 7, with 14 bases in between. The CDR3 is 14 amino acids. The germline gives CDR1 MDHEN, CDR2 SYDVKM. CDR3 in amino acids: CASSFRRERNTQYF. For the CDR3, the DNA is TGTGCCAGCAGTTTCAGGAGGGAGCGAAATACGCAGTATTTT.

This rearrangement joins TRBV30 to TRBJ2-1, with TRBD2 matching 15 bases. The CDR3 length is 14 residues. The V and J ends lost 4 bases and 10 bases, in that order; junction bases with no gene match: 5. From germline, CDR1 is GTSNPN and CDR2 SVGIG (reference sequence). DNA of the CDR3: TGTGCCTGGACCGGACTAGCGGGAGGGCAGGAGCAGTTCTTC. Translating gives CAWTGLAGGQEQFF.

The rearrangement links TRBV28 to TRBJ2-1; TRBD2 agrees at 11 bases. The CDR3 has 15 amino acids. V shed 3 bases and J 5 bases; nucleotides not matched to a gene: 3. Germline values: CDR1 MDHEN, CDR2 SYDVKM. Here the CDR3 DNA reads TGTGCCAGCAGTTTTGCGACTAGCGGGAACAATGAGCAGTTCTTC. This gives the protein CASSFATSGNNEQFF.

The chain combines TRBV3-1 (or the pseudogene TRBV3-2) with TRBJ2-1, with D perhaps TRBD2 (6 bases). The V gene's germline CDR1 is LGHDT and CDR2 YNNKEL (reference sequence). V was pared by 5 bases and J by 5 bases, with 22 bases between. This CDR3 has 17 residues. The CDR3 coding sequence is TGTGCCAGCAGCGCGAATAAAAAGACTAGTTTCCACAATGAGCAGTTCTTC. It specifies CASSANKKTSFHNEQFF.

This clone was detected a few times. The V and J genes are TRBV7-6 and TRBJ1-4; D perhaps matches TRBD1 (5 bases). CDR3 length: 15 residues. V was shortened by 1 base and J by 3 bases, with 9 bases between the two germline ends. The germline gives CDR1 SGHVS, CDR2 FNYEAQ. This CDR3 is CASSLVGEPNEKLFF. The CDR3, as DNA: TGTGCCAGCAGCTTAGTAGGGGAACCTAATGAAAAACTGTTTTTT.

V and J are TRBV3-1 (or the pseudogene TRBV3-2) and TRBJ2-3; 7 nucleotides agree with TRBD1. Germline V CDR1 and CDR2: LGHDT, YNNKEL (reference sequence). V dropped 4 bases and J dropped 2; count of bases not matched to a gene: 12. The CDR3 spans 17 residues. DNA for the CDR3: TGTGCCAGCAGCCGCCTGTTCGGGACAGACTCCACAGATACGCAGTATTTT. Residues: CASSRLFGTDSTDTQYF.

The rearrangement joins TRBV4-2 to TRBJ2-7, with 11 bases fitting TRBD1. Germline CDR1 reads LGHNA; CDR2 reads YNFKEQ. The CDR3 extends over 15 amino acids. V lost 4 bases and J lost 6; bases outside the gene matches: 8. CDR3 DNA sequence: TGTGCCAGCAGCCGGACAGGGGGCAACGTGGGCGAGCAGTACTTC. It encodes CASSRTGGNVGEQYF.

This chain connects TRBV5-4 to TRBJ2-3; tentatively, D is TRBD1 (5 bases). The CDR3 runs to 14 residues. Looked up from germline, CDR1 is SGHNT and CDR2 is YYREEE (reference sequence). V shed 4 bases and J shed 6 bases, with 15 bases lying between them. Written as DNA, the CDR3 is TGTGCCAGCAGCGGACGCAGGGCCCCGGATACGCAGTATTTT. Amino acid sequence: CASSGRRAPDTQYF.

In its sample, this clone was seen many times. The V and J genes are TRBV27 and TRBJ2-1, with 11 bases matching TRBD2. V trimming: 4 bases; J trimming: 6 bases; junction bases outside the gene matches: 8. The CDR3 is 16 residues long. Per the germline V gene, CDR1 is MNHEY and CDR2 is SMNVEV (reference sequence). The CDR3, as DNA: TGTGCCAGCAGTTCTTTAGCGGGAGGGGTCTTCAATGAGCAGTTCTTC. It encodes CASSSLAGGVFNEQFF.

CDR3 in amino acids: CASSQTEVGAGREFF. The CDR3 DNA sequence: TGTGCCAGCAGCCAGACGGAGGTGGGGGCGGGCCGGGAGTTCTTC. V is TRBV9 and J is TRBJ2-1, with D tentatively TRBD1 (6 bases). Germline V gene sequence: CDR1 SGDLS, CDR2 YYNGEE. The CDR3 totals 15 residues. V lost 4 bases to trimming and J lost 14 bases, with 25 bases between them.

The rearrangement uses TRBV19 and TRBJ1-2, with D tentatively TRBD1 (6 bases). This CDR3 contains 14 residues. Trimming shortened V by 9 bases and J by 5 bases, and 19 bases separated the two germline ends. From germline, CDR1 is LNHDA and CDR2 SQIVND (reference sequence). CDR3 protein: CASSPVGGWYGYTF. The DNA of the CDR3 is TGTGCCAGCTCCCCCGTTGGGGGCTGGTATGGCTACACCTTC.